Sequencing of this T cell receptor beta chain was carried out in a study of blood T cell repertoires in COVID-19. Study overall: Sites in the United States, Italy and Spain provided acute and convalescent COVID-19 samples. The cDNA or gDNA used as material had been derived from T cells, B-cell-depleted T cells, or PBMCs.

Authors' methods: Estimates of nucleated cell counts were drawn from the amplification of reference gene primers. Here immunoSEQ multiplex PCR was the method, and the copy in TCRdb shows in-frame clones only, minus some. V, J and clone size were drawn from that table, and D and trimming were deduced from the DNA. This sample has some 150,000 clones, with roughly 87% found just once. CDR1 MGHRA and CDR2 YSYEKL come from the germline V gene. The CDR3 runs 15 residues. V was pared by 3 bases and J by 4 bases, with 6 bases of the junction left unmatched. The chain is built from TRBV4-1 and TRBJ2-1, with 7 bases matching TRBD2. The clonotype comes from a woman in her fifties or sixties with active or convalescent COVID-19. Sample: peripheral blood. CDR3: CASSHPGTTYNEQFF. The CDR3 bases are TGCGCCAGCAGCCACCCCGGGACTACATACAATGAGCAGTTCTTC.